This T cell receptor (beta chain) was sequenced for a study of OX40 agonist ivuxolimab in advanced cancers. Overall study: Enrollees could have had prior anti-PD-1, anti-PD-L1 or anti-CTLA-4 therapy, which 30% to 50% had received.

This CDR3 spans 16 amino acids. CDR1 and CDR2 from the germline V gene are MNHEY and SMNVEV (reference sequence). Concerning this clone: The germline gene is not matched at one end of the junction; a read error may be the cause.

Here immunoSEQ multiplex PCR was the method, and the copy in TCRdb shows in-frame clones only, minus some. The sample records about 99,000 clones, roughly 95% being singletons. This sequence joins TRBV27 and TRBJ2-2; 10 nucleotides agree with TRBD2. Here the sequenced sample was CD4+ or CD8+ T cells sorted from blood, taken in a trial of the OX40 agonist ivuxolimab. This TCR was recovered from an adult with an advanced solid tumor such as melanoma, head and neck, liver or kidney cancer. The CDR3, as DNA: TGTGCCAGCAGTTTCCTAGCGGGAGTTAACACCGGGGAGCCGTTTTTT. Its translation: CASSFLAGVNTGEPFF.